This passage covers 20 T cell receptor delta chains from one sample sequenced in a study of gamma-delta chains in newborns, infants, children. TCRdb re-called the reads via CATT. The table includes 1,500 to 2,000 delta-chain clones, 7.6% detected once. The sequenced sample was blood. The receptors were gathered from a child who was a newborn, infant or young child, either healthy, febrile or measles-vaccinated (not recorded which).

This clone was observed a handful of times. This DNA's translation differs at residue 3 from TCRdb's protein, which comes from a much larger clone; a read error is likely, and the protein shown is translated from the DNA. The J gene is TRDJ3, the V gene TRDV2; TRDD3 aligns across 9 bases. This CDR3 has 18 residues. The V gene's germline CDR1 is GEAIGNYY and CDR2 EKD. The CDR3 spells CAGDTGGYSSWDTRQMFF. DNA for the CDR3: TGTGCCGGTGACACCGGGGGATACAGCTCCTGGGACACCCGACAGATGTTTTTC.

With respect to this clone: The protein held in TCRdb is that of a much larger clone and does not match this DNA's translation at residue 12, likely because of a read error; the protein shown is translated from the DNA. The chain recombines TRDV2 with TRDJ3, with a weak D call TRDD3 (6 bases). The CDR3 loop spans 19 amino acids. CDR1 and CDR2 from the germline V gene are GEAIGNYY and EKD. Trimming shortened V by 0 bases and J by 5 bases, and 19 bases separated the two germline ends. Written as DNA, the CDR3 is TGTGCCTGTGACACCTGGGGGTTACTTTCGGATCGGGACACCCGACAGATGTTTTTC. Its translation: CACDTWGLLSDRDTRQMFF.

This clone was recorded a few times. A far larger clone is one nucleotide away, so this likely arose from a read error. Different DNA sequences within this sample yield the same CDR3. The chain uses TRDV2 and TRDJ2; tentatively, D is TRDD3 (6 bases). The CDR3 has 13 residues. Germline V gives CDR1 GEAIGNYY, CDR2 EKD. CDR3 sequence reads: CACDTWGTAQLFF. DNA of the CDR3: TGCGCCTGTGACACCTGGGGGACAGCACAACTCTTCTTT.

A remark on this clone: For this DNA, TCRdb reports the protein of a much larger clone, which diverges at residue 12, most likely from a read error; the protein presented here is translated directly from the DNA. The gene calls are TRDV2 and TRDJ3; 7 nucleotides match TRDD3. This CDR3 spans 16 amino acids. The germline V gene encodes CDR1 GEAIGNYY and CDR2 EKD. The CDR3 bases are TGTGCCTGTGACACTGGGGGACCCTGGGACACCCAACAGATGTTTTTC. As protein: CACDTGGPWDTQQMFF.

This clone was seen more than once but under ten times. The V call is TRDV2, the J call TRDJ3; 8 bases align to TRDD3. The CDR3 loop spans 19 amino acids. The germline gives CDR1 GEAIGNYY, CDR2 EKD. V was clipped by 2 bases and J by 4 bases; unmatched bases: 12. This CDR3 is CACDRTWGRGSWDTRQMFF. The CDR3 DNA follows: TGTGCCTGTGACAGAACCTGGGGGAGAGGGTCGTGGGACACCCGACAGATGTTTTTC.

This clone is labeled as large (0.1 to 1%). This CDR3 is also generated by other DNA sequences in the sample. The rearrangement links TRDV1 to TRDJ1; maybe TRDD3 (5 bases). Germline assignment: CDR1 TSWWSYY and CDR2 QGS. Trimming took off 4 bases at V and 0 bases at J, with 9 bases between the two ends. This CDR3 contains 14 residues. The CDR3 DNA reads as TGTGCTCTTGGGGTAGGGGGTTACACCGATAAACTCATCTTT. It yields the protein CALGVGGYTDKLIF.

This clone has only a few counts. A far larger clone is off by one base, so a read error is likely. Other DNA sequences from this sample encode an identical CDR3 as well. V is TRDV2 and J is TRDJ1; 11 bases map to TRDD3. Germline CDR1 reads GEAIGNYY; CDR2 reads EKD. The CDR3 extends over 17 amino acids. CDR3 sequence: CACDSQLGDIYTDKLIF. The CDR3 nucleotides read TGTGCCTGCGACAGCCAACTGGGGGATATTTACACCGATAAACTCATCTTT.

A word on this clone: The protein in TCRdb stems from a much larger clone and differs at residues 4 and 12 from this DNA's translation, likely a read error; here the protein is translated from the DNA. The chain employs TRDV2 and TRDJ3, with 9 bases matching TRDD3. The CDR3 loop spans 18 amino acids. Germline CDR1 GEAIGNYY, CDR2 EKD. CDR3 nucleotides: TGTGCCTGTGCCACCGTACTGGGGGACGCCTGGTACACCCGACAGATGTTTTTC. Translation gives CACATVLGDAWYTRQMFF.

By share of the sample, this clone is large. Other DNA sequences from this sample encode an identical CDR3 as well. The rearrangement uses TRDV1 and TRDJ2; 9 bases are a match to TRDD3. Germline V gene sequence: CDR1 TSWWSYY, CDR2 QGS. This CDR3 is 22 amino acids long. V shed 2 bases, J shed 8 bases, and the junction held 27 bases outside the gene matches. Here the CDR3 reads CALGESTSFFHFWGMSKAQLFF. In DNA, the CDR3 is TGTGCTCTTGGGGAATCCACTTCCTTCTTCCATTTCTGGGGGATGAGTAAGGCACAACTCTTCTTT.

A word on this clone: Its ends do not fully match the called genes, so a read error is possible. This chain connects TRDV1 to TRDJ1, with D perhaps matching TRDD3 (5 bases). The CDR3 loop spans 15 amino acids. CDR1 is TSWWSYY and CDR2 is QGS in the germline V gene. CDR3 DNA: TGTGCTCGTGGGGAAAGTCCCTATAATTTAAATAAACTCATCTTT. It codes for CARGESPYNLNKLIF.

As concerns this clone: This probably arose from a read error, given a far larger clone one base away. The sample has other DNA sequences that encode this CDR3 too. The genes are TRDV2 and TRDJ3, with 7 bases lining up with TRDD3. The germline V gene encodes CDR1 GEAIGNYY and CDR2 EKD. The CDR3 is 20 residues long. The trim removed 5 bases at V and 3 bases at J, leaving 18 bases unmatched. CDR3 sequence: CACVVLGIERRDWDTRQMFF. The CDR3 DNA is TGTGCCTGTGTCGTACTGGGGATCGAACGCCGTGACTGGGACACCCGACAGATGTTTTTC.

This clone was observed a few times. A single base separates this from a much larger clone, so it may be a read error. The J gene is TRDJ1, the V gene TRDV1; tentatively, D is TRDD2 (8 bases). This CDR3 is built from 22 residues. V lost 0 bases and J 3 bases, leaving 32 bases between the germline ends. Germline values: CDR1 TSWWSYY, CDR2 QGS. CDR3 DNA: TGTGCTCTTGGGGAACTAGGGAAGCTTCCTACGTTGAGGGATACTGACGCCGATAAACTCATCTTT. This sequence encodes CALGELGKLPTLRDTDADKLIF.

This clone was picked up a small number of times. TCRdb has a much larger clone's protein, which differs at residue 7 from the translation of this DNA, likely because of a read error; what is shown is the protein translated from the DNA. The V call is TRDV1, the J call TRDJ2, with unresolved D. V was pared by 1 base and J by 6 bases, with 9 bases between. The CDR3 is 14 amino acids. CDR1 is TSWWSYY and CDR2 is QGS in the germline V gene. CDR3 sequence: CALGEQHLAAQLFF. The CDR3 DNA reads as TGTGCTCTTGGGGAACAGCACCTTGCAGCACAACTCTTCTTT.

Sample share makes this clone large. CDR3 region: CACDTGIRGGVTDKLIF. The CDR3 DNA reads as TGTGCCTGTGACACGGGGATACGCGGGGGAGTCACCGATAAACTCATCTTT. This rearrangement joins TRDV2 to TRDJ1; 9 bases fit TRDD3. The CDR3 length is 17 residues. The J segment lost 1 base and the V segment lost 1 base, leaving 9 bases of the junction unmatched. CDR1 is GEAIGNYY, CDR2 EKD, per germline.

This clone is labeled as large. In the same sample, other DNA sequences code for this CDR3. This chain connects TRAV29/DV5 to TRDJ1; 9 nucleotides align to TRDD3. The CDR3 has 19 residues. The germline CDR1 and CDR2 sequences are NSMFDY and ISSIKDK. The V and J ends lost 5 bases and 4 bases, in that order; junction bases with no gene match: 24. CDR3 residues: CAATRAYRLGDKDSDKLIF. In DNA form, the CDR3 reads TGTGCAGCCACCCGGGCTTACCGTTTGGGGGATAAGGACAGCGATAAACTCATCTTT.

This clone has more than one count but fewer than ten. This DNA's translation and the protein TCRdb lists, from a much larger clone, do not match at residue 11, likely due to a read error; the protein shown is translated from the DNA. In DNA, the CDR3 is TGTGCCTGTGACAAGGGATACGGGGCCGATAGACTCATCTTT. Encoded protein: CACDKGYGADRLIF. This rearrangement joins TRDV2 to TRDJ1; the match to TRDD3 covers 8 bases. The CDR3 covers 14 residues. Germline values: CDR1 GEAIGNYY, CDR2 EKD.

Concerning this clone: This may come from a read error, since a much larger clone is one base off. The same CDR3 also results from other DNA sequences found in this sample. The chain carries TRDV2 and TRDJ3; 8 bases align to TRDD3. The V gene's germline CDR1 is GEAIGNYY and CDR2 EKD. The CDR3 runs 18 residues. Here the CDR3 DNA reads TGTGCCTGCGACACCGTCTGGGGGAGCTCCTGGGACACCCGACAGATGTTTTTC. Amino acid sequence: CACDTVWGSSWDTRQMFF.

A note on this clone: One base separates it from a far larger clone, so it is likely a read error. Other DNA sequences in this specimen translate into the identical CDR3. The chain has TRDV1 and TRDJ1, with 11 bases lining up with TRDD3. Germline lookup yields CDR1 TSWWSYY and CDR2 QGS. V gave up 2 bases and J gave up 0 bases; unmatched junction bases: 20. The CDR3 runs 22 residues. This chain's CDR3 is CALGECISSYGYWGIYTDKLIF. As DNA, the CDR3 is TGTGCTCTTGGGGAATGTATAAGCTCCTATGGGTACTGGGGGATATACACCGATAAACTCATCTTT.

This clone has just a few counts. Given a far larger clone just one base away, this is likely a sequencing read error. This sequence joins TRDV2 and TRDJ1; TRDD3 is a possible D gene (5 bases). Trimming cost V 3 bases and J 0 bases, with 25 bases left between them. Per the germline V gene, CDR1 is GEAIGNYY and CDR2 is EKD. CDR3 size: 19 residues. DNA for the CDR3: TGTGCCTGTGACGGGAGGATGGGGAGACTTTTCAACCACACCGATAAACTCATCTTT. It specifies CACDGRMGRLFNHTDKLIF.

Within the sample, this clone is medium-sized. This CDR3 reads CALGELHLLGYWGRYTDKLIF. CDR3 DNA sequence: TGTGCTCTTGGGGAACTACACCTACTGGGCTACTGGGGACGGTACACCGATAAACTCATCTTT. The chain employs TRDV1 and TRDJ1; TRDD3 agrees at 7 bases. The germline V gene encodes CDR1 TSWWSYY and CDR2 QGS. V gave up 0 bases and J gave up 0 bases; unmatched junction bases: 19. This CDR3 region has 21 residues.